The 24 T cell receptor beta chains below were found in one sample sequenced in a study of T-cell reconstitution after alpha-beta-depleted transplantation in children. For TCRbeta, the library was prepared with unique molecular identifiers. MiXCR, applied by TCRdb to the PCR reads, yields one record per CDR3 protein. The table lists hundreds of thousands of distinct CDR3 sequences, roughly 12% of them singletons. The sample here was peripheral blood, taken 180 days after TCRalphabeta/CD19-depleted stem cell transplant. The receptors derive from a male patient aged 2 to 10 who had a stem cell transplant for chronic granulomatous disease, so the T cells may come from the graft donor.

This clonotype was detected many times. The chain is built from TRBV5-1 and TRBJ2-7; D unclear. Trimming pared 0 bases from V and 0 bases from J, leaving 10 bases between. The CDR3 totals 15 residues. Germline CDR1 reads SGHRS; CDR2 reads YFSETQ. CDR3 bases: TGCGCCAGCAGCTTGGTTACGACGGCCTCCTACGAGCAGTACTTC. Translated: CASSLVTTASYEQYF.

This clonotype was observed at least ten times. J is TRBJ2-2 and V is TRBV7-2, with 8 bases lining up with TRBD1. Germline V gives CDR1 SGHTA, CDR2 FQGNSA. V dropped 2 bases and J dropped 0; count of bases not matched to a gene: 2. This CDR3 is built from 16 residues. The CDR3 sequence is CASSLYRGANTGELFF. CDR3 coding DNA: TGTGCCAGCAGCTTATACAGGGGGGCGAACACCGGGGAGCTGTTTTTT.

This clonotype was detected ten times or more. The chain combines TRBV12-3 or TRBV12-4 with TRBJ2-7; the match to TRBD1 covers 9 bases. The ends lost 5 bases at V and 1 base at J; junction bases unmatched: 6. CDR3 length equals 15 residues. This CDR3 reads CASSLGDRASYEQYF. The CDR3 bases are TGTGCCAGCAGTCTCGGGGACAGGGCTTCCTACGAGCAGTACTTC.

This clonotype was counted at least ten times. The chain combines TRBV9 with TRBJ2-7, with a weak D call TRBD2 (5 bases). The CDR3 spans 13 residues. Trimming removed 1 base from V and 6 bases from J, with 11 bases in between. The V gene's germline CDR1 is SGDLS and CDR2 YYNGEE. This CDR3 reads CASSVKARAEQYF. CDR3 nucleotides: TGTGCCAGCAGCGTAAAAGCGAGGGCCGAGCAGTACTTC.

This clonotype came up once. A much larger clonotype is one base distant, so this may be a read error. The rearrangement joins TRBV5-1 to TRBJ2-1; 8 bases line up with TRBD2. CDR3 size: 12 residues. V lost 7 bases and J lost 13; bases outside the gene matches: 10. CDR1 is SGHRS, CDR2 YFSETQ, per germline. The CDR3 is CASFTRGGDQFF. The CDR3 nucleotides are TGCGCCAGCTTCACACGGGGGGGTGACCAGTTCTTC.

There are many counts of this clonotype. V usage is TRBV7-2 and J usage is TRBJ2-7; 8 nucleotides align to TRBD2. The CDR3 totals 15 residues. Germline V gene lookup returns CDR1 SGHTA and CDR2 FQGNSA. V was pared by 5 bases and J by 5 bases, with 11 bases of the junction left unmatched. As DNA, the CDR3 is TGTGCCAGCAGCGAGGGCGGGAGGCCGGCCAACGAGCAGTACTTC. It yields the protein CASSEGGRPANEQYF.

This clonotype was observed many times. The CDR3 coding sequence is TGCGCCAGCAGCTTGGCCTCGGGAGGCGACTACGAGCAGTACTTC. It translates to CASSLASGGDYEQYF. The chain employs TRBV5-1 and TRBJ2-7, with 7 bases lining up with TRBD2. Trimming cost V 0 bases and J 3 bases; bases outside gene matches: 6. Per germline, CDR1 SGHRS and CDR2 YFSETQ. This CDR3 comprises 15 residues.

This clonotype was counted only a few times. This rearrangement joins TRBV28 to TRBJ2-7; 7 nucleotides align to TRBD1. CDR1 is MDHEN and CDR2 is SYDVKM in the germline V gene. This CDR3 is 15 amino acids long. Germline trimming cut 3 bases from V and 4 bases from J; bases unmatched to any gene: 9. This CDR3 reads CASSFEGGPLYEQYF. The CDR3 DNA is TGTGCCAGCAGTTTCGAAGGGGGCCCCCTTTACGAGCAGTACTTC.

A word on this clonotype: An end of the junction differs from the germline gene, which may be a read error. The rearrangement uses TRBV5-1 and TRBJ1-5, with no clear D. The CDR3 sequence is 14 residues long. CDR1 is SGHRS and CDR2 is YFSETQ in the germline V gene. In DNA form, the CDR3 reads TGCGCCTGCAGCTTGGCGGAAGGCCATCAGCCCCAGCATTTT. It specifies CACSLAEGHQPQHF.

This clonotype has a count of ten or more. The chain combines TRBV5-1 with TRBJ2-5, with D possibly TRBD2 on 6 matching bases. The CDR3 spans 13 residues. V was cut by 4 bases and J by 5 bases, with 12 bases left in between. The V gene's germline CDR1 is SGHRS and CDR2 YFSETQ. CDR3 DNA sequence: TGCGCCAGCAGCCGGGACTTTTCCGAGACCCAGTACTTC. This gives the protein CASSRDFSETQYF.

This clonotype was observed a handful of times. The rearrangement uses TRBV6-6 and TRBJ1-3; D gene ambiguous. Trimming shortened V by 5 bases and J by 7 bases, and 12 bases separated the two germline ends. The V gene's germline CDR1 is MNHNY and CDR2 SVGAGI (reference sequence). The CDR3 runs 13 residues. The CDR3: CASSNDIANTIYF. As DNA, the CDR3 is TGTGCCAGCAGTAACGACATCGCGAACACCATATATTTT.

This clonotype was detected ten times or more. The chain recombines TRBV7-3 with TRBJ2-3, with TRBD1 matching 7 bases. Per the germline V gene, CDR1 is SGHTA and CDR2 is FQGTGA. The CDR3 consists of 15 residues. V gave up 3 bases and J gave up 3 bases; unmatched junction bases: 6. The CDR3 loop reads CASSFRGGKTDTQYF. CDR3 nucleotides: TGTGCCAGCAGCTTCCGAGGGGGCAAGACAGATACGCAGTATTTT.

This clonotype has only a few counts. The V call is TRBV11-2, the J call TRBJ2-7; D might be TRBD2 (6 bases). The germline V gene encodes CDR1 SGHAT and CDR2 FQNNGV. This CDR3 comprises 17 residues. Deletions cut 1 base from V and 3 bases from J, with 19 bases between. DNA of the CDR3: TGTGCCAGCAGCTTAGGGCCGGAAGTGGGACTTCTCTACGAGCAGTACTTC. It codes for CASSLGPEVGLLYEQYF.

This clonotype was recorded at least ten times. The gene calls are TRBV28 and TRBJ2-7, with a possible D match to TRBD2 (5 bases). V gave up 7 bases and J gave up 2 bases, with 18 bases separating them. This CDR3 region has 15 residues. Germline V gene lookup returns CDR1 MDHEN and CDR2 SYDVKM. This CDR3 is CASTAVTTNPYEQYF. In nucleotides, the CDR3 is TGTGCCAGCACTGCCGTGACTACGAACCCCTACGAGCAGTACTTC.

This clonotype was counted ten times or more. The chain couples TRBV6-2 or TRBV6-3 to TRBJ2-7; D gene uncertain. Germline CDR1 reads MNHEY; CDR2 reads SVGEGT. V lost 6 bases to trimming and J lost 2 bases, with 8 bases between them. The CDR3 totals 12 residues. Here the CDR3 DNA reads TGTGCCAGCAGAAAAGGGCCCTACGAGCAGTACTTC. This encodes CASRKGPYEQYF.

This clonotype showed up many times. The rearrangement links TRBV20-1 to TRBJ2-7; either TRBD1 or TRBD2 may fit D (5 bases each). CDR1 and CDR2 (germline): DFQATT, SNEGSKA (reference sequence). The CDR3 extends over 15 amino acids. V lost 6 bases and J lost 4, with 22 bases in between. CDR3 in DNA: TGCAGTGCCTCGAAACCGGGACCTAGGGGTTACGAGCAGTACTTC. It specifies CSASKPGPRGYEQYF.

In its sample, this clonotype was seen many times. The chain couples TRBV3-1 to TRBJ2-1, with a tentative D call TRBD2 (5 bases). Trimming took 7 bases from V and 2 from J, leaving 9 bases between them. Germline V CDR1 and CDR2: LGHDT, YNNKEL (reference sequence). The length of the CDR3 is 13 residues. For the CDR3, the DNA is TGTGCCAGCATGCGAGGGACCTACAATGAGCAGTTCTTC. It encodes CASMRGTYNEQFF.

This clonotype was observed many times. The genes are TRBV7-8 and TRBJ2-5, with D possibly matching TRBD1 (7 bases). The ends were cut back, 5 bases at V and 10 bases at J, with 11 bases in the middle. The germline V gene has CDR1 SGHVS and CDR2 FQNEAQ. This CDR3 has 11 amino acids. CDR3 in amino acids: CASSPGGLQYF. CDR3 nucleotide sequence: TGTGCCAGCAGCCCAGGGGGGCTCCAGTACTTC.

This clonotype was seen many times. The V gene is TRBV29-1, the J gene TRBJ2-7; 11 bases map to TRBD2. The trim removed 4 bases at V and 5 bases at J, leaving 13 bases unmatched. Germline V gene lookup returns CDR1 SQVTM and CDR2 ANQGSEA. This CDR3 region has 16 residues. Here the CDR3 DNA reads TGCAGCGTTGGCCTGAAGCTAGCGGGAGGCAACAACGAGCAGTACTTC. Translation gives CSVGLKLAGGNNEQYF.

This clonotype was observed a few times. The chain uses TRBV18 and TRBJ2-7, with 8 bases aligning to TRBD2. The V gene end was trimmed by 6 bases and the J gene end by 0 bases; junction bases not matched to a gene: 7. CDR3 length: 15 residues. In germline, CDR1 is KGHSH, CDR2 LQKENI. The CDR3 here is CASSHGGEASYEQYF. The CDR3 nucleotides read TGTGCCAGCTCCCACGGGGGGGAGGCCTCCTACGAGCAGTACTTC.

Ten or more counts support this clonotype. This rearrangement joins TRBV7-2 to TRBJ2-7, with 9 bases identical to TRBD2. J was trimmed by 7 bases and V by 3 bases; bases with no gene match: 13. The CDR3 runs to 16 residues. Germline V gene sequence: CDR1 SGHTA, CDR2 FQGNSA. The DNA for the CDR3 is TGTGCCAGCAGCTTTCGTCCGACTAGCGGTAGGAGGGAGCAGTACTTC. This sequence encodes CASSFRPTSGRREQYF.

The table lists this clonotype with many counts. This chain links TRBV4-1 with TRBJ2-7; the D gene is possibly TRBD1 (6 bases). CDR1 and CDR2 from the germline V gene are MGHRA and YSYEKL. The CDR3 spans 17 residues. Trimming removed 0 bases from V and 2 bases from J, with 17 bases in between. For the CDR3, the DNA is TGCGCCAGCAGCCAAGATTTGTCCGTGACAGGAGCCTACGAGCAGTACTTC. It encodes CASSQDLSVTGAYEQYF.

This clonotype was detected ten times or more. The chain combines TRBV7-8 with TRBJ2-5; D tentatively reads TRBD1 or TRBD2 (6 bases each). Trimming cost V 2 bases and J 3 bases, with 13 bases left between them. The CDR3 sequence is 15 residues long. Germline CDR1 SGHVS, CDR2 FQNEAQ. This CDR3 is CASSLSGAKEETQYF. As DNA, the CDR3 is TGTGCCAGCAGCTTATCGGGGGCTAAAGAAGAGACCCAGTACTTC. Looking up the rest from reference TRBV7-8 and TRBJ2-5 gives the full variable domain: GAGVSQSPRYKVAKRGQDVALRCDPISGHVSLFWYQQALGQGPEFLTYFQNEAQLDKSGLPSDRFFAERPEGSVSTLKIQRTQQEDSAVYLCASSLSGAKEETQYFGPGTRLLVL.

In the case of this clonotype: A read error may be the cause here, since a much bigger clone is one base away. It is likely a read error, because the conserved phenylalanine at the end of the CDR3 is missing. The J gene is TRBJ2-3, the V gene TRBV12-3 or TRBV12-4; D may be TRBD2 (7 bases). Deletions cut 6 bases from V and 5 bases from J, with 15 bases between. The CDR3 extends over 14 amino acids. The chain's CDR3 is CASSLGGGQDTQYY. The CDR3 DNA follows: TGTGCCAGCAGCCTTGGGGGGGGGCAAGATACGCAGTATTAT.